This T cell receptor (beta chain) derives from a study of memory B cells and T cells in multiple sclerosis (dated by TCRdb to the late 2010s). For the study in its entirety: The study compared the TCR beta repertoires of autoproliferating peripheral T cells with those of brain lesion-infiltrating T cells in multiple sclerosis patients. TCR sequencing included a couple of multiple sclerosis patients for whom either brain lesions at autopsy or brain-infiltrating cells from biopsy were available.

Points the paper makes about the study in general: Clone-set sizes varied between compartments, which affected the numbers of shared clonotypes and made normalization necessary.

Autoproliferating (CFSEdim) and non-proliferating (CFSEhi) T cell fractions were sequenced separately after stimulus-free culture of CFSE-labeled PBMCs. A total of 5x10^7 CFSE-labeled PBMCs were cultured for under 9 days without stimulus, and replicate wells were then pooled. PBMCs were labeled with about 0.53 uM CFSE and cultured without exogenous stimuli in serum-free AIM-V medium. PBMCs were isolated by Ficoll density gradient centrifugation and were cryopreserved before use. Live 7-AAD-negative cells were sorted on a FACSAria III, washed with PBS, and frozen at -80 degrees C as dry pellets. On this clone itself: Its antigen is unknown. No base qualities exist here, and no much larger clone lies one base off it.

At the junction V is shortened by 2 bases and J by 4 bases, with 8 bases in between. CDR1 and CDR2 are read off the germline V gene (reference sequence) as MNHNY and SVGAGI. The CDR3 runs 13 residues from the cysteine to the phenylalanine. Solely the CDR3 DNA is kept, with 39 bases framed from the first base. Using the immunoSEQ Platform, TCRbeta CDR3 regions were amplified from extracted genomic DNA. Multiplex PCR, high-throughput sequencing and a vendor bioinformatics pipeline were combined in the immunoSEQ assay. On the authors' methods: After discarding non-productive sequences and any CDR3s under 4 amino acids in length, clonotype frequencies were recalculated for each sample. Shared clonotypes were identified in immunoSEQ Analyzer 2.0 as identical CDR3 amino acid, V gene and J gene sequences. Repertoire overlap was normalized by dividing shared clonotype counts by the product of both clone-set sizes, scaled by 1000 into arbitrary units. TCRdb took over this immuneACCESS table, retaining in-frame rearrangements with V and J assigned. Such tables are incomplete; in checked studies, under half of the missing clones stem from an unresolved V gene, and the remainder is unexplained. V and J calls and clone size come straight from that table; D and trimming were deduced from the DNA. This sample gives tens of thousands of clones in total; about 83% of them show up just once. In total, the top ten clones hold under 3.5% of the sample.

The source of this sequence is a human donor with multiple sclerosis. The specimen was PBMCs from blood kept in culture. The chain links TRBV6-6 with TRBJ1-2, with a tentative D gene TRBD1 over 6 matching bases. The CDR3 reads CASSYTGLYGYTF. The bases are TGTGCCAGCAGTTACACAGGGCTCTATGGCTACACCTTC.